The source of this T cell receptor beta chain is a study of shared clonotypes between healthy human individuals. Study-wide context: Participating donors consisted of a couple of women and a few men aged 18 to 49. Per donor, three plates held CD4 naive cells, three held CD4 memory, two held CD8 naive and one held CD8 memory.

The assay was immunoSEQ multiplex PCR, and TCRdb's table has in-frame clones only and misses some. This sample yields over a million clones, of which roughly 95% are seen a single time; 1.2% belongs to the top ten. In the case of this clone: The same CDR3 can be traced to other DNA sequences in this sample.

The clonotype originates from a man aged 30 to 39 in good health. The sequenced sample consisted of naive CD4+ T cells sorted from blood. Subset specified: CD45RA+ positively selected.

CDR3: CASSLGGTQYF. The CDR3 nucleotides read TGTGCCAGCAGCTTGGGCGGTACGCAGTATTTT. This chain uses TRBV7-3 with TRBJ2-3; unclear D gene. The V end lost 3 bases, the J end lost 8 bases, and 6 bases lay between the germline ends. The CDR3 contains 11 residues. Germline assignment: CDR1 SGHTA and CDR2 FQGTGA. The full variable domain, its missing parts supplied by reference TRBV7-3 and TRBJ2-3, is GAGVSQTPSNKVTEKGKYVELRCDPISGHTALYWYRQSLGQGPEFLIYFQGTGAADDSGLPNDRFFAVRPEGSVSTLKIQRTERGDSAVYLCASSLGGTQYFGPGTRLTVL.